Reported below is one T cell receptor (beta chain). This clonotype has only a few counts. The antigen it binds to is not known. Base-call qualities are not available, and no considerably larger clone is one nucleotide away. The library was generated by 5' RACE. Sequencing was performed on an Illumina HiSeq 2000. A universal primer binding site was introduced by template switching, and a unique molecular identifier was present in the final cDNA, enabling accurate counting of TCR cDNA molecules. Specific primers in the conserved constant-segment region were used to synthesize first-strand cDNA for TCR alpha and beta chains. To control for contamination, every cDNA library carried two barcodes: a SMART-Mk sample barcode plus Illumina barcodes. TruSeq adapter sequences and Illumina sample barcodes were added in two successive PCR steps. Sequencing of the TCR alpha and beta cDNA libraries was done on the Illumina HiSeq platform using custom primers. Per the source publication's procedure: Unique molecular identifiers were extracted from raw reads with MiGEC, and CDR3 positions were determined with MiXCR. Recombination models were inferred per individual with the repgenHMM and IGoR tools using an EM algorithm. The analysis of shared clonotypes was done with the tcR package in R, with sharing normalized by the product of cloneset sizes. To study raw recombination free of thymic and clonal selection effects, out-of-frame nonproductive sequences were analyzed. Using fastp trimming at Q25 and MiXCR clonotype assembly, TCRdb reanalyzed the public sequencing data and kept in-frame beta chains. CDR3 protein sequences are deduplicated, and each keeps its most common genes and DNA. The V and J calls, along with clone size, are taken from TCRdb and not from the paper's own processing. For this sample the table gives fewer than 500,000 distinct CDR3 sequences, of which 20% to 30% were detected only once. Of the sample, about 2.7% is held by the ten largest clones.

Every donor in the study was a healthy Caucasian. Three pairs of female monozygotic twins, all aged roughly 18 to 30 years, made up the twin cohort. Positive isolation kits from Invitrogen were used to isolate the CD4+ and CD8+ T cell populations. The data are from a study of identical twins (dated by TCRdb to 2016 to 2017). Looking at the study overall: To test whether fetal clonotypes persist, this study deep-sequenced TCR alpha and beta repertoires from monozygotic twins, from unrelated adults of various ages, and from cord blood. Replicate twin experiments were performed at different times using different library preparation protocols to rule out contamination. Overall study outcomes, separate from this receptor: Because the same donors could not be followed over many years, the conclusions depended on cross-sectional statistical analysis. In monozygotic twins, recombination models systematically underestimated out-of-frame TCR alpha sharing, but the models matched the sharing seen between unrelated individuals. Out-of-frame TCR alpha sequences shared between twins showed an excess of low generation-probability sequences compared with coincidental sharing between unrelated individuals. Invariant T cells such as MAIT and iNKT could partly confound zero-insertion analyses, although diverse VJ usage argued against such confounding for most clonotypes. Abundant cord blood beta clonotypes carried fewer insertions; young adult naive repertoires showed a weaker similar trend, while memory repertoires showed none. Excess twin sharing in beta out-of-frame sequences was weaker because fewer shared sequences lowered the signal-to-noise ratio.

The data also belong to a second study, concerning T cells expressing NK-cell markers. That second report states: TCR beta-chain repertoires were profiled in sorted CD3+CD56+NKG2C+, CD3+CD56+NKG2C- and CD3+CD56-NKG2C+ T-cell subsets from several donors. Among the eight sequenced donors, seven were HCMV-seropositive and one was HCMV-seronegative. To restrict sorting to alphabetaTCR-expressing T cells, an anti-gammadeltaTCR antibody was added in several experiments. In several donors, the dominant CD3+CD56+NKG2C+ clonotypes were found to rank among the top 10 CD8+ clonotypes and to make up roughly 1.0-8% of CD8+ T cells. Those dominant clonotypes were again the most abundant among CD3+CD56-NKG2C+ cells in a handful of donors, at about 25-65%. Whether the expanded NKG2C-expressing T cell clones were specific for HCMV antigens remained unclear. The study sequenced eight donors, all healthy volunteers chosen at random: three men and five women. To determine HCMV serostatus, a commercial ELISA kit was used to detect HCMV-specific IgG in serum. MIGEC was used to demultiplex reads and group the reads by UMI, and MiTCR was used to assemble and quantify clonotypes. To exclude erroneous sequences, only TCR cDNA sequences supported by at least two reads were retained. Downstream repertoire analysis used the tcR package, and clonotypes were matched across fractions by CDR3 nucleotide sequence plus V segment. Antigen specificity was annotated against VDJdb with VDJmatch, allowing one amino acid substitution in CDR3.

The sequencing input was CD4+ T cells sorted from blood. The source is a woman between 18 and 29 years old in good health.

The CDR3 here reads CASLIAGNNEQFF. The DNA sequence is given as TGTGCCAGCTTAATAGCCGGTAACAATGAGCAGTTCTTC. The V and J genes are TRBV7-8 and TRBJ2-1, with the D gene call left open. Counted from cysteine to phenylalanine, this CDR3 has 13 amino acids. The DNA shown is the 39-base CDR3, in frame from base 1. V lost 8 bases and J lost 5 bases; the stretch between them is 13 bases long. CDR1 SGHVS and CDR2 FQNEAQ are derived from the germline V gene.